This T cell receptor beta chain was identified in a study of cytomegalovirus exposure and HLA in healthy donors. The study, taken as a whole, reports: Later work associated roughly 17,000 TCR beta sequences with HLA alleles at 0.05 false discovery rate.

Among the donors, all were healthy bone marrow donors. V was trimmed by 0 bases and J by 0 bases, leaving 6 bases between them. In germline, CDR1 is SGHRS, CDR2 YFSETQ. CDR3 size: 14 residues. This clone came up a few times. What it binds is unknown. The same CDR3 can be traced to other DNA sequences in this sample. This PCR relied on a set of 60 Vbeta primers and 13 Jbeta primers. Authors' methods: Later, an analysis found 80 million or so unique TCR beta chains, and around 10 million of these were shared. The repertoire was sequenced with immunoSEQ multiplex PCR; TCRdb's copy has only in-frame clones and lacks some. D and trimming come from the DNA, and the V and J calls and clone size come from that table. The sample gives about 96,000 clones, about four fifths of which show up once; approximately 3% is in the top ten.

Sequencing used PBMCs. This chain connects TRBV5-1 to TRBJ1-1, with D possibly TRBD1 on 5 matching bases. The TCR was taken from a female donor in good health and CMV-seropositive. CDR3 DNA sequence: TGCGCCAGCAGCTTGGGGGGCATGAACACTGAAGCTTTCTTT. This codes for CASSLGGMNTEAFF.